This T cell receptor beta chain was retrieved from a study of blood T cell repertoires in COVID-19. Overall study context: The United States, Italy and Spain provided the acute and convalescent COVID-19 samples. T cells, B-cell-depleted T cells, or PBMCs supplied cDNA or gDNA.

In the original analysis: Counts of nucleated cells, estimated from reference gene primer amplification, were obtained. Sequenced by immunoSEQ multiplex PCR; TCRdb stores in-frame clones only, minus some. The V and J calls and clone size were taken over from that table, and D and trimming were inferred from the DNA. The data show about 270,000 clones, with roughly 79% seen just once and less than 3% held by the top ten. V lost 3 bases, J lost 1 base, and 4 bases lay in between. The CDR3 runs to 13 residues. The TCR comes from a woman aged 55-70 years with active or convalescent COVID-19. Sample: peripheral blood. The rearrangement uses TRBV12-3 or TRBV12-4 and TRBJ1-5; D unresolved. The CDR3 sequence: CASSFQSNQPQHF. The DNA of the CDR3 is TGTGCCAGCAGTTTCCAAAGCAATCAGCCCCAGCATTTT.